These T cell receptor beta chains were read from a single sample in a study of CD8 T cells in Susac syndrome. TCRdb used MiXCR to reprocess the immunoSEQ multiplex PCR reads, holding one entry per CDR3 protein. The table includes more than 150,000 distinct CDR3 sequences, 90% to 95% detected once. The sequenced material came from CD8+ T cells from PBMCs. The origin of the receptors is a human donor with multiple sclerosis. The CDR3 runs from the conserved cysteine through the conserved F or W. Fields, in order: CDR3 protein, V gene, J gene.

CASSLGTGAGNEQFF	TRBV7-6	TRBJ2-1
CASSLSSGPFSTDTQYF	TRBV7-6	TRBJ2-3
CASSEGGSSTDTQYF	TRBV2	TRBJ2-3
CASSLGRTGLGGQYF	TRBV7-8	TRBJ2-7
CASSFSRGEVYTEAFF	TRBV27	TRBJ1-1
CAWSLGVYGYTF	TRBV30	TRBJ1-2
CASSYSGGELFF	TRBV6-6	TRBJ2-2
CASSPPVDTEAFF	TRBV7-9	TRBJ1-1
CASSPTRTPQLFF	TRBV7-9	TRBJ1-4
CASSYSNKGVEQYF	TRBV6-5	TRBJ2-7
CASSQYQGGSYGYTF	TRBV4-1	TRBJ1-2
CASSLKGPGYNEQFF	TRBV27	TRBJ2-1
CASSQDPGRRGEQYF	TRBV3-1	TRBJ2-7